Listed below are T cell receptor beta chains from one sample, sequenced in a study of cytomegalovirus exposure and HLA in healthy donors. The data were produced by immunoSEQ multiplex PCR, yet TCRdb's version contains in-frame clones alone and is incomplete. This sample's clone table lists tens of thousands of clones. Sequencing was performed on PBMCs. The receptor set was obtained from a female donor in good health and CMV-seropositive. Both conserved end residues are part of each CDR3. Each record gives: clone size, J gene, CDR3 length, V gene, D gene, CDR3 protein, CDR3 DNA. A D gene is named only where the DNA matches it firmly. The size field is filled for only some rows; it gives once, few, many or a size class.

NA | TRBJ1-3 | 14 | TRBV6-1 | NA | CASSEMTFGNTIYF | TGTGCCAGCAGTGAAATGACATTCGGAAACACCATATATTTT
NA | TRBJ2-5 | 14 | TRBV9 | TRBD1 | CASSPTGGQETQYF | TGTGCCAGCAGCCCAACAGGGGGCCAAGAGACCCAGTACTTC
NA | TRBJ2-7 | 13 | TRBV18 | NA | CASSPAVSYEQYF | TGTGCCAGCTCACCGGCGGTCTCCTACGAGCAGTACTTC
NA | TRBJ2-3 | 15 | TRBV6-1 | NA | CASPSSGSRTDTQYF | TGTGCCAGCCCAAGTTCGGGGAGCCGCACAGATACGCAGTATTTT
NA | TRBJ2-6 | 13 | TRBV6-4 | NA | CAAGPSGANVLTF | TGTGCCGCAGGCCCCTCTGGGGCCAACGTCCTGACTTTC
NA | TRBJ2-1 | 14 | TRBV19 | NA | CASSKWTSGDEQFF | TGTGCCAGTAGTAAATGGACCTCCGGGGATGAGCAGTTCTTC
NA | TRBJ2-7 | 15 | TRBV18 | TRBD1 | CASSLNRGPGHEQYF | TGTGCCAGCTCGCTGAACAGGGGCCCGGGGCACGAGCAGTACTTC
NA | TRBJ2-7 | 13 | TRBV6-5 | NA | CASRDSGSYEQYF | TGTGCCAGCCGGGACTCAGGCTCCTACGAGCAGTACTTC
NA | TRBJ2-1 | 12 | TRBV7-9 | NA | CASSYGGNEQFF | TGTGCCAGCAGCTACGGAGGGAATGAGCAGTTCTTC
NA | TRBJ1-2 | 14 | TRBV25-1 | NA | CASTPSGEYYGYTF | TGTGCCAGCACTCCCAGCGGAGAGTACTATGGCTACACCTTC
NA | TRBJ2-3 | 15 | TRBV7-2 | NA | CASSLALGSTDTQYF | TGTGCCAGCAGCTTAGCGCTCGGGAGCACAGATACGCAGTATTTT
NA | TRBJ2-7 | 14 | TRBV7-2 | TRBD2 | CASSLAGGSNEQYF | TGTGCCAGCAGCTTAGCGGGGGGGAGCAACGAGCAGTACTTC
NA | TRBJ2-7 | 16 | TRBV7-9 | NA | CASSPLSARGTYEQYF | TGTGCCAGCAGCCCTCTAAGTGCGAGGGGGACCTACGAGCAGTACTTC
NA | TRBJ2-1 | 12 | TRBV2 | NA | CASSEGPSLQFF | TGTGCCAGCAGTGAAGGGCCCTCGCTGCAGTTCTTC
NA | TRBJ2-1 | 15 | TRBV19 | NA | CASSIVSSTDNEQFF | TGTGCCAGTAGTATAGTGTCGAGCACAGACAATGAGCAGTTCTTC
NA | TRBJ2-1 | 15 | TRBV10-3 | TRBD2 | CAISDTSGVYNEQFF | TGTGCCATCAGTGACACTAGCGGGGTATACAATGAGCAGTTCTTC
NA | TRBJ2-5 | 12 | TRBV6-5 | NA | CASRQGQETQYF | TGTGCCAGCAGACAGGGCCAAGAGACCCAGTACTTC
NA | TRBJ2-7 | 13 | TRBV7-2 | NA | CASSSSPSYEQYF | TGTGCCAGCAGCTCCAGTCCCAGCTACGAGCAGTACTTC
NA | TRBJ2-7 | 14 | TRBV30 | NA | CAWSVPGKAYEQYF | TGTGCCTGGAGTGTACCGGGGAAAGCCTACGAGCAGTACTTC
NA | TRBJ2-2 | 14 | TRBV18 | TRBD1 | CATSDRRNTGELFF | TGTGCCACCTCGGACAGGAGGAACACCGGGGAGCTGTTTTTT
NA | TRBJ1-6 | 16 | TRBV5-6 | TRBD1 | CASSLALGQINSPLHF | TGTGCCAGCAGCTTGGCCCTGGGACAGATTAATTCACCCCTCCACTTT
NA | TRBJ2-7 | 15 | TRBV6-5 | TRBD1 | CASSYTPGGPYEQYF | TGTGCCAGCAGTTATACACCAGGGGGTCCCTACGAGCAGTACTTC
NA | TRBJ1-1 | 15 | TRBV29-1 | TRBD1 | CSVVRDSPLATEAFF | TGCAGCGTTGTGAGGGACAGCCCTTTAGCCACTGAAGCTTTCTTT
NA | TRBJ1-5 | 17 | TRBV23-1 | NA | CASRLIFSILRNQPQHF | TGCGCCAGCCGCCTAATTTTTTCGATACTTCGGAATCAGCCCCAGCATTTT
NA | TRBJ1-1 | 15 | TRBV13 | NA | CASSFAGRLNIEAFF | TGTGCCAGCAGCTTTGCAGGCCGATTGAACATTGAAGCTTTCTTT
NA | TRBJ1-4 | 15 | TRBV6-1 | TRBD1 | CASSENRGATQKLFF | TGTGCCAGCAGTGAAAACAGGGGCGCCACACAAAAACTGTTTTTT
NA | TRBJ2-1 | 14 | TRBV5-1 | TRBD2 | CASGEAGGPPEQFF | TGCGCCAGCGGGGAGGCGGGAGGGCCGCCTGAGCAGTTCTTC
NA | TRBJ2-1 | 15 | TRBV9 | TRBD2 | CASSVTSGTYNEQFF | TGTGCCAGCAGCGTCACTAGCGGCACCTACAATGAGCAGTTCTTC
NA | TRBJ2-4 | 17 | TRBV18 | TRBD2 | CASSPVLAGGLKNIQYF | TGTGCCAGCTCACCGGTCTTAGCGGGGGGCCTCAAAAACATTCAGTACTTC
NA | TRBJ1-5 | 15 | TRBV27 | NA | CASSPTLYSNQPQHF | TGTGCCAGCAGCCCCACTTTATATAGCAATCAGCCCCAGCATTTT
NA | TRBJ1-5 | 15 | TRBV5-5 | TRBD1 | CASSWGQGLNQPQHF | TGTGCCAGCAGCTGGGGACAGGGCCTGAATCAGCCCCAGCATTTT
NA | TRBJ1-1 | 14 | TRBV27 | NA | CASSPWGRDTEAFF | TGTGCCAGCAGTCCCTGGGGCCGGGACACTGAAGCTTTCTTT
NA | TRBJ2-5 | 17 | TRBV15 | TRBD1 | CATSSLDGTAIQETQYF | TGTGCCACCAGCAGCCTTGACGGGACAGCCATACAAGAGACCCAGTACTTC
NA | TRBJ2-1 | 14 | TRBV29-1 | TRBD2 | CSAESGSVSGEQFF | TGCAGCGCTGAGAGCGGGAGCGTGAGTGGTGAGCAGTTCTTC
NA | TRBJ2-7 | 15 | TRBV7-3 | NA | CASSLQPGSSYEQYF | TGTGCCAGCAGCTTACAACCCGGGAGCTCCTACGAGCAGTACTTC
NA | TRBJ2-5 | 19 | TRBV9 | TRBD2 | CASSPTAGTSGRQQETQYF | TGTGCCAGCAGCCCTACCGCCGGGACTAGCGGGAGGCAGCAAGAGACCCAGTACTTC
NA | TRBJ2-3 | 12 | TRBV2 | TRBD1 | CASNGQGVAQYF | TGTGCCAGCAACGGACAGGGGGTAGCGCAGTATTTT
NA | TRBJ2-7 | 13 | TRBV10-3 | NA | CAITSPAAYEQYF | TGTGCCATCACGTCTCCAGCGGCCTACGAGCAGTACTTC
NA | TRBJ2-7 | 15 | TRBV28 | NA | CASSLRGMVAYEQYF | TGTGCCAGCAGTTTACGGGGGATGGTAGCGTACGAGCAGTACTTC
NA | TRBJ2-1 | 15 | TRBV14 | NA | CASSRAGFGLEEQFF | TGTGCCAGCAGCCGAGCAGGGTTTGGCTTAGAGGAGCAGTTCTTC
NA | TRBJ1-3 | 14 | TRBV6-5 | NA | CASSPRVNGNTIYF | TGTGCCAGCAGTCCCAGGGTGAATGGAAACACCATATATTTT
NA | TRBJ2-6 | 15 | TRBV7-6 | NA | CASSLASPGANVLTF | TGTGCCAGCAGCTTAGCTTCCCCAGGGGCCAACGTCCTGACTTTC
NA | TRBJ1-3 | 14 | TRBV7-9 | NA | CASSFFVSGNTIYF | TGTGCCAGCAGCTTCTTTGTCTCTGGAAACACCATATATTTT
NA | TRBJ2-1 | 15 | TRBV15 | TRBD1 | CATTLPGQGGDEQFF | TGTGCCACTACACTGCCGGGACAGGGGGGCGATGAGCAGTTCTTC
NA | TRBJ1-2 | 11 | TRBV9 | NA | CASSHSYGYTF | TGTGCCAGCTCCCATTCCTATGGCTACACCTTC
NA | TRBJ2-5 | 11 | TRBV19 | NA | CATSGGRTQYF | TGTGCCACCTCAGGGGGGAGGACCCAGTACTTC
NA | TRBJ2-7 | 13 | TRBV6-5 | NA | CASTHRGHYEQYF | TGTGCCAGCACTCATAGGGGCCACTACGAGCAGTACTTC
NA | TRBJ2-2 | 17 | TRBV9 | TRBD1 | CASSAPGQGSNTGELFF | TGTGCCAGCAGCGCACCGGGACAGGGTTCGAACACCGGGGAGCTGTTTTTT
NA | TRBJ2-1 | 16 | TRBV4-2 | TRBD2 | CASSQTSGASDNEQFF | TGTGCCAGCAGCCAGACTAGCGGGGCCTCCGACAATGAGCAGTTCTTC
NA | TRBJ1-4 | 14 | TRBV5-5 | NA | CASSFSRGSEKLFF | TGTGCCAGCAGCTTTAGCCGGGGGAGTGAAAAACTGTTTTTT
medium-sized | TRBJ2-7 | 19 | TRBV4-3 | TRBD2 | CASSQGGFETSGSPYEQYF | TGCGCCAGCAGCCAAGGTGGGTTCGAGACTAGCGGGTCCCCCTACGAGCAGTACTTC
NA | TRBJ2-5 | 17 | TRBV28 | TRBD1 | CASSFDLGTGPQETQYF | TGTGCCAGCAGTTTCGACCTTGGGACAGGCCCACAAGAGACCCAGTACTTC
NA | TRBJ1-2 | 15 | TRBV4-1 | TRBD1 | CASRTYRGPNYGYTF | TGCGCCAGCAGGACGTACAGGGGACCAAACTATGGCTACACCTTC
NA | TRBJ1-2 | 15 | TRBV6-1 | TRBD1 | CASSEAGQGGYGYTF | TGTGCCAGCAGTGAGGCTGGACAGGGCGGCTATGGCTACACCTTC
NA | TRBJ1-4 | 14 | TRBV19 | NA | CASTSGHGNEKLFF | TGTGCCAGCACGTCGGGACACGGAAATGAAAAACTGTTTTTT
NA | TRBJ1-2 | 16 | TRBV10-3 | NA | CAISESTGTSIYGYTF | TGTGCCATCAGTGAGTCCACAGGGACGAGCATCTATGGCTACACCTTC
NA | TRBJ2-7 | 15 | TRBV7-2 | NA | CASSSTPQGFYEQYF | TGTGCCAGCAGCTCCACCCCTCAGGGGTTCTACGAGCAGTACTTC